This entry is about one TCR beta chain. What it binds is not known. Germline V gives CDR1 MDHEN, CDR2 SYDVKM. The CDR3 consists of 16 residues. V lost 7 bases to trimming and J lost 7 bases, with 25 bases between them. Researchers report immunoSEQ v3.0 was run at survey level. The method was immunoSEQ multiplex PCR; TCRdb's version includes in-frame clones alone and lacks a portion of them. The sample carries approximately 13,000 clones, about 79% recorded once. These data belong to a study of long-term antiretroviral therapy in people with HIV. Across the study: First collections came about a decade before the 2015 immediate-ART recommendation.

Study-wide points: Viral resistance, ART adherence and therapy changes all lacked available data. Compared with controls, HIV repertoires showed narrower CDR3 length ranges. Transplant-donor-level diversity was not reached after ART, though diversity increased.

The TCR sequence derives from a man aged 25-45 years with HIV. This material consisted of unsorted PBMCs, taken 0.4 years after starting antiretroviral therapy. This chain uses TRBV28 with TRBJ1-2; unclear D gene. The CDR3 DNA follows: TGTGCCAGCACCCCGGGAATGAGCTGGACGGTCTTTGGCTACACCTTC. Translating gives CASTPGMSWTVFGYTF.